This TCR beta chain appears in the sequencing data of a study of OX40 agonist ivuxolimab in advanced cancers. In the case of this clone: What it recognizes is unknown.

Study-level points and caveats: Among the nonresponders, some also had low normalized T-cell clonal expansion.

Germline V CDR1 and CDR2: SGHKS, YYEKEE (reference sequence). The CDR3 has 13 amino acids. V was clipped by 2 bases and J by 2 bases, with 5 bases between them. Libraries were prepared by immunoSEQ multiplex PCR; TCRdb keeps only in-frame clonotypes and omits some of them. The sample consists of tens of thousands of clones, approximately 94% of them appearing once. The source was CD4+ or CD8+ T cells sorted from blood, collected in a trial of the OX40 agonist ivuxolimab. The source of this sequence is an adult with an advanced solid tumor such as melanoma, head and neck, liver or kidney cancer. The gene calls are TRBV5-5 and TRBJ1-3; D is undetermined. This CDR3 is CASSLGTGNTIYF. The CDR3 coding sequence is TGTGCCAGCAGCTTAGGGACTGGAAACACCATATATTTT. The full variable domain, with the rest looked up from reference TRBV5-5 and TRBJ1-3, is DAGVTQSPTHLIKTRGQQVTLRCSPISGHKSVSWYQQVLGQGPQFIFQYYEKEERGRGNFPDRFSARQFPNYSSELNVNALLLGDSALYLCASSLGTGNTIYFGEGSWLTVV.